This is a list of T cell receptor beta chains from one sample in a study of blood T cell repertoires in COVID-19. Assay: immunoSEQ multiplex PCR; the TCRdb copy retains only in-frame clones and omits some. The table has tens of thousands of clones, about 92% seen once; the top ten hold about 3.4%. Sequencing used peripheral blood. All receptors derive from a human donor in a cohort sampled during active COVID-19. Each CDR3 is given with its conserved first and last residue. Fields, in order: clone size, V gene, D gene, J gene, CDR3 DNA, CDR3 protein. A D gene is named only where the DNA matches it firmly. For some rows the clone size is stated as once, few or many, or as a class when expanded; others skip it.

-	TRBV29-1	-	TRBJ2-7	TGCAGCGTTGACCGTAGGGACAAGATTAATCGCTACGAGCAGTACTTC	CSVDRRDKINRYEQYF
-	TRBV6-1	-	TRBJ1-5	TGTGCCAGCAGTGAACTGCGGAGATTAAGCAATCAGCCCCAGCATTTT	CASSELRRLSNQPQHF
once	TRBV6-1	TRBD2	TRBJ2-2	TGTGCCAGCAGTGCATTTGGCGGGAGGTTTAGCGGGGAGCTGTTTTTT	CASSAFGGRFSGELFF
once	TRBV6-4	-	TRBJ2-2	TGTGCCAGCAGTGACTCCGGGAACACCGGGGAGCTGTTTTTT	CASSDSGNTGELFF
-	TRBV30	TRBD2	TRBJ2-1	TGTGCCTTTTCCGGGGAGGGCATCTATGAGCAGTTCTTC	CAFSGEGIYEQFF
-	TRBV24-1	TRBD2	TRBJ2-3	TGTGCCACCAGTGATTTGTCTAGCGGGAGCCCAGATACGCAGTATTTT	CATSDLSSGSPDTQYF
-	TRBV19	-	TRBJ1-4	TGTGCCAGTAGTATCACACAGGGTAATGAAAAACTGTTTTTT	CASSITQGNEKLFF
-	TRBV15	TRBD1	TRBJ1-2	TGTGCCACCAGCAGGGGACAGGGGGACTATGGCTACACCTTC	CATSRGQGDYGYTF
-	TRBV28	-	TRBJ2-7	TGTGCCAGCAGTTTGGAGGGATGGGAGCAGTACTTC	CASSLEGWEQYF
-	TRBV24-1	TRBD2	TRBJ2-2	TGTGCCACCAGTGATTGGACTAGCGGGAGGGCCGGGACCGGGGAGCTGTTTTTT	CATSDWTSGRAGTGELFF
-	TRBV9	-	TRBJ2-2	TGTGCCAGCAGCGTAGTTTCTAGCGAGACCGGGGAGCTGTTTTTT	CASSVVSSETGELFF
few	TRBV28	-	TRBJ1-4	TGTGCCAGCAGTTTGGCACAGGGATCTGAAAAACTGTTTTTT	CASSLAQGSEKLFF
-	TRBV4-1	TRBD2	TRBJ2-7	TGCGCCAGCAGCCAAGTGAGCGGGGCAGCGCCCTACGAGCAGTACTTC	CASSQVSGAAPYEQYF
-	TRBV28	-	TRBJ1-3	TGTGCCAGCAGTTCACCCCAGGGACTATCGGGTACTGGAAACACCATATATTTT	CASSSPQGLSGTGNTIYF
once	TRBV19	TRBD2	TRBJ2-3	TGTGCCAGTAGTATGTCTAGCGGGAGGGCAGATACGCAGTATTTT	CASSMSSGRADTQYF
-	TRBV25-1	TRBD2	TRBJ2-1	TGTGCCAGCAGTGGAGTTGGGACTACAAGTGAGCAGTTCTTC	CASSGVGTTSEQFF
-	TRBV29-1	TRBD2	TRBJ2-1	TGCAGCGTTTCTAGCGGGGACAATGAGCAGTTCTTC	CSVSSGDNEQFF
-	TRBV15	-	TRBJ1-3	TGTGCCACCAGCAGAGATGGGAGTGCTTGGGGGCCCGGAAACACCATATATTTT	CATSRDGSAWGPGNTIYF
-	TRBV18	-	TRBJ1-2	TGTGCCAGCTCACCACTGGGACACCCCGGGGACTATGGCTACACCTTC	CASSPLGHPGDYGYTF
-	TRBV2	TRBD1	TRBJ2-1	TGTGCCAGCAGCAACGACAGGGGCTCCTACAATGAGCAGTTCTTC	CASSNDRGSYNEQFF
-	TRBV7-9	TRBD1	TRBJ1-6	TGTGCCAGCAGCTTATTTCCCTCAGCGACAGGGTCTAATTCACCCCTCCACTTT	CASSLFPSATGSNSPLHF
-	TRBV5-1	TRBD2	TRBJ2-3	TGCGCCAGCAGCCCGGGACTAGCGGCCTCGGATACGCAGTATTTT	CASSPGLAASDTQYF
-	TRBV11-2	-	TRBJ2-7	TGTGCCAGCAGCTTAGCCCTGGGGCGGATGAGCTCCTACGAGCAGTACTTC	CASSLALGRMSSYEQYF
-	TRBV14	-	TRBJ1-2	TGTGCCAGCAGCGAGGGCTCTAACTATGGCTACACCTTC	CASSEGSNYGYTF
-	TRBV7-2	-	TRBJ2-7	TGTGCCAGCAGCACCACAGGGACGTATCACGAGCAGTACTTC	CASSTTGTYHEQYF
-	TRBV5-1	-	TRBJ2-3	TGCGCCAGCAGCTTGGAAAGCCCCACAGATACGCAGTATTTT	CASSLESPTDTQYF
-	TRBV6-5	TRBD2	TRBJ2-7	TGTGCCAGCAGCCGGACTAGCGGGCCCTACGAGCAGTACTTC	CASSRTSGPYEQYF
-	TRBV19	TRBD1	TRBJ2-2	TGTGCCAGTAGTACCCAGACAGGGGGCACCGGGGAGCTGTTTTTT	CASSTQTGGTGELFF
-	TRBV6-1	-	TRBJ1-5	TGTGCCAGCAGTGAAGCGCGGGGCAGGGGCAATCAGCCCCAGCATTTT	CASSEARGRGNQPQHF
once	TRBV24-1	TRBD1	TRBJ1-2	TGTGCCACCAGTGATCCCCGAGACAGGGGGCCTCAGGGCTATGGCTACACCTTC	CATSDPRDRGPQGYGYTF
-	TRBV19	-	TRBJ1-5	TGTGCCAGTAGTAGGTCCCACAGGACCACCATGGGCAATCAGCCCCAGCATTTT	CASSRSHRTTMGNQPQHF
-	TRBV3-1/TRBV3-2	-	TRBJ1-3	TGTGCCAGCAGCCTATCGAGGGGAAACACCATATATTTT	CASSLSRGNTIYF
-	TRBV11-2	-	TRBJ2-1	TGTGCCAGCAGCTTAACAGGCGGAAACAATGAGCAGTTCTTC	CASSLTGGNNEQFF
-	TRBV28	TRBD1	TRBJ1-6	TGTGCCAGCGAAACCGGGACAGGCAATTCACCCCTCCACTTT	CASETGTGNSPLHF
-	TRBV28	-	TRBJ2-1	TGTGCCAGCAGTTTAGGGGGGTTCTACAATGAGCAGTTCTTC	CASSLGGFYNEQFF
few	TRBV11-2	TRBD2	TRBJ2-2	TGTGCCAGCAGCCCCTTCCGGGAGGGTACCGGGGAGCTGTTTTTT	CASSPFREGTGELFF
-	TRBV19	-	TRBJ2-3	TGTGCCAGTAGCCCGATAGAAAGCACAGATACGCAGTATTTT	CASSPIESTDTQYF
once	TRBV24-1	-	TRBJ2-2	TGTGCCACCTCTAGTGGGGCGGAGCTGTTTTTT	CATSSGAELFF
-	TRBV28	-	TRBJ1-4	TGTGCCAGCAGTTTAATCCCAACAGGATTAGGGGAAAAACTGTTTTTT	CASSLIPTGLGEKLFF
-	TRBV10-1	TRBD1	TRBJ1-6	TGCGCCAGCAGGGGACAGGGAGGGGATCTAATTAATTCACCCCTCCACTTT	CASRGQGGDLINSPLHF
-	TRBV24-1	TRBD2	TRBJ2-3	TGTGCCACCAGTGACCCCGCTAGCGGGAGCACAGATACGCAGTATTTT	CATSDPASGSTDTQYF
-	TRBV28	-	TRBJ2-2	TGTGCCAGCAGTTTTTTTGAGCGTCGGACCGGGGAGCTGTTTTTT	CASSFFERRTGELFF
-	TRBV5-1	-	TRBJ2-2	TGCGCCAGCAGCCCGGAGTACACCGGGGAGCTGTTTTTT	CASSPEYTGELFF
-	TRBV7-2	-	TRBJ2-7	TGTGCCAGCAGCTTTGTCAGAAACTACGAGCAGTACTTC	CASSFVRNYEQYF
few	TRBV5-5	-	TRBJ2-5	TGTGCCAGCAGCTTTCACGACAACCCCAGGGAGACCCAGTACTTC	CASSFHDNPRETQYF
-	TRBV27	TRBD1	TRBJ2-1	TGTGCCAGCAGTTCACGGGACAGGGGGCCCGATGAGCAGTTCTTC	CASSSRDRGPDEQFF
-	TRBV7-3	TRBD2	TRBJ2-1	TGTGCCAGCAGCACCTCGGGAGGGCCCTCGTATCTCAATGAGCAGTTCTTC	CASSTSGGPSYLNEQFF
-	TRBV28	-	TRBJ1-6	TGTGCCAGCAGTTTCCTCTCCTATAATTCACCCCTCCACTTT	CASSFLSYNSPLHF
-	TRBV28	TRBD1	TRBJ1-3	TGTGCCAGCAGTTCGACAGGGTCCGGAAACACCATATATTTT	CASSSTGSGNTIYF
once	TRBV2	-	TRBJ2-3	TGTGCCAGTACAGCGCGGGACAGAGATACGCAGTATTTT	CASTARDRDTQYF
-	TRBV30	-	TRBJ2-2	TGTGCCTGGAGTGTGGGGGACATCACCGGGGAGCTGTTTTTT	CAWSVGDITGELFF
-	TRBV27	-	TRBJ1-2	TGTGCCAGCGGCCCTAACTATGGCTACACCTTC	CASGPNYGYTF
-	TRBV24-1	TRBD2	TRBJ2-1	TGTGCCACCAGTGGCGATACTAGCGGGAGAAGGAGTGAGCAGTTCTTC	CATSGDTSGRRSEQFF
-	TRBV9	TRBD2	TRBJ2-1	TGTGCCAGCAGCATCGGGACTAGCGGAATTGGGGAGCAGTTCTTC	CASSIGTSGIGEQFF
-	TRBV10-2	TRBD1	TRBJ1-5	TGCGCCAGCAGACAACGCGGGACAGTAAATCAGCCCCAGCATTTT	CASRQRGTVNQPQHF
-	TRBV5-1	TRBD2	TRBJ2-1	TGCGCCAGCAGCTCCGGGGGGGGACGCTACAATGAGCAGTTCTTC	CASSSGGGRYNEQFF
-	TRBV5-1	-	TRBJ2-2	TGCGCCAGCAGCCCGGGGGGCTTTGCGAACACCGGGGAGCTGTTTTTT	CASSPGGFANTGELFF